Listed here are 30 T cell receptor beta chains from one sample, sequenced in a study of low-dose radiotherapy and immunotherapy resistance in tumors. TCR amplification used 20 to 25 PCR cycles, a constant-region primer and a V-primer adapter. TCRdb re-called the reads through MiXCR, storing one row per CDR3 protein. The sample carries some 53,000 distinct CDR3 sequences, 33% recorded once. Regarding time point: after trial treatment. Treatment here: LDRT plus nivolumab, ipilimumab, low-dose cyclophosphamide and aspirin (RACIN trial). Specimen: PBMCs, collected after low-dose radiotherapy plus immunotherapy. The receptors here all came from a male donor with rectosigmoid adenocarcinoma.

The V call is TRBV21-1, the J call TRBJ2-6; TRBD2 reflects the table's D call only, with no check against the DNA. TRBV21-1 is reported as a pseudogene. The CDR3 is 17 amino acids. CDR3 region: CASSTGSQSSGANVLTF. The DNA of the CDR3 is TGTGCCAGCAGCACTGGGAGCCAAAGCTCTGGGGCCAACGTCCTGACTTTC.

There are many counts of this clonotype. Compared with germline, one end of the junction differs, possibly owing to a read error. The rearrangement uses TRBV7-7 and TRBJ2-1, with 9 nucleotides matching TRBD2. The CDR3 consists of 16 residues. Per the germline V gene, CDR1 is SSHAT and CDR2 is FNYEAQ (reference sequence). For the CDR3, the DNA is TGTGCTAGCAGCTTAGTTGGCGGCGGGAGGGGGAATGAGCAGTTCTTC. Amino acids: CASSLVGGGRGNEQFF.

The chain couples TRBV28 to TRBJ2-6, with D possibly matching TRBD2 (5 bases). CDR3 size: 14 residues. Germline-derived CDR1 and CDR2 are MDHEN and SYDVKM. The CDR3 here is CAAFGERGANVLTF. For the CDR3, the DNA is TGTGCGGCGTTCGGGGAACGTGGGGCCAACGTCCTGACTTTC.

The sample holds many counts of this clonotype. This sequence joins TRBV27 and TRBJ1-1, with TRBD1 identical over 8 bases. V trimming: 4 bases; J trimming: 4 bases; junction bases outside the gene matches: 14. Germline lookup yields CDR1 MNHEY and CDR2 SMNVEV (reference sequence). CDR3 size: 17 residues. The CDR3: CASSYRSGGGTATEAFF. CDR3 coding DNA: TGTGCCAGCAGTTACCGGTCAGGGGGCGGGACAGCCACTGAAGCTTTCTTT.

The rearrangement joins TRBV29-1 to TRBJ1-1; D unresolved. The CDR3 contains 15 residues. Trimming left V 3 bases short and J 2 bases short, with 16 bases between. Germline V lookup: CDR1 SQVTM, CDR2 ANQGSEA. CDR3 in DNA: TGCAGCGTTGAGGGCGTGCATAGCCTTAACACTGAAGCTTTCTTT. It codes for CSVEGVHSLNTEAFF. Drawing the rest from reference TRBV29-1 and TRBJ1-1, the complete variable domain is SAVISQKPSRDICQRGTSLTIQCQVDSQVTMMFWYRQQPGQSLTLIATANQGSEATYESGFVIDKFPISRPNLTFSTLTVSNMSPEDSSIYLCSVEGVHSLNTEAFFGQGTRLTVV.

The chain employs TRBV7-6 and TRBJ2-7; D remains unclear. The CDR3 contains 14 residues. V dropped 0 bases and J dropped 3 bases, with 9 bases sitting between them. In germline, CDR1 is SGHVS, CDR2 FNYEAQ. The CDR3 bases are TGTGCCAGCAGCTTAGCGGGCAGAGGCTACGAGCAGTACTTC. Protein sequence: CASSLAGRGYEQYF.

This clonotype has at least ten counts. This chain links TRBV18 with TRBJ1-1; 7 bases agree with TRBD1. The V and J ends lost 6 bases and 1 base, in that order; junction bases with no gene match: 5. Germline V lookup: CDR1 KGHSH, CDR2 LQKENI. The CDR3 runs 14 residues. CDR3 coding DNA: TGTGCCAGCTCGCCCAGGACAGGGAACACTGAAGCTTTCTTT. It is translated as CASSPRTGNTEAFF.

This chain links TRBV29-1 with TRBJ2-5; D gene unclear. CDR3 length: 13 amino acids. Germline V gives CDR1 SQVTM, CDR2 ANQGSEA. With 3 bases removed from V and 2 bases from J, the gap between germline ends came to 10 bases. This CDR3 is CSVDFGKQETQYF. CDR3 DNA sequence: TGCAGCGTTGATTTTGGGAAACAAGAGACCCAGTACTTC.

As to this clonotype: A far larger clone differs by one base, so this is likely a read error. The chain uses TRBV6-2 or TRBV6-3 and TRBJ2-1; a possible D gene is TRBD1 (6 bases). The CDR3 totals 14 residues. Trimming took 5 bases from V and 10 from J, leaving 18 bases between them. Germline loops: CDR1 MNHEY, CDR2 SVGEGT. The CDR3 DNA is TGTGCCAGCAGTCCTACAGGGAAAGGAGGAGAGCAGTTCTTC. This encodes CASSPTGKGGEQFF.

This clonotype was detected only a few times. The V gene is TRBV28, the J gene TRBJ2-5; D is unresolved. The CDR3 totals 11 residues. Germline CDR1 is MDHEN and CDR2 is SYDVKM. V was clipped by 8 bases and J by 4 bases, with 8 bases between them. CDR3 DNA sequence: TGTGCCAGCGCAGTAAGAGAGACCCAGTACTTC. It encodes CASAVRETQYF.

Many counts were recorded for this clonotype. The chain couples TRBV12-3 or TRBV12-4 to TRBJ1-1, with D possibly matching TRBD1 (6 bases). Trimming cost V 5 bases and J 5 bases, with 15 bases left between them. The CDR3 length is 14 residues. The CDR3 bases are TGTGCCAGCAGTCATTCAGGGGTACGGACTGAAGCTTTCTTT. This codes for CASSHSGVRTEAFF.

This clonotype appeared many times. This chain joins TRBV20-1 and TRBJ1-5; TRBD1 might be the D (5 bases). Germline values: CDR1 DFQATT, CDR2 SNEGSKA (reference sequence). The CDR3 runs 15 residues. V gave up 1 base and J gave up 6 bases, with 16 bases separating them. The CDR3 region is CSARATGGVGQPQHF. The CDR3 DNA reads as TGCAGTGCTAGAGCCACAGGCGGGGTGGGTCAGCCCCAGCATTTT.

This clonotype was counted ten times or more. The rearrangement uses TRBV5-1 and TRBJ2-2; D uncertain. Trimming cost V 5 bases and J 3 bases, with 5 bases left between them. CDR1 and CDR2 from the germline V gene are SGHRS and YFSETQ. The CDR3 consists of 12 residues. The CDR3 DNA follows: TGCGCCAGCAGATCGGACACCGGGGAGCTGTTTTTT. Protein product: CASRSDTGELFF. Based on the CDR3 plus reference TRBV5-1 and TRBJ2-2, the full variable domain is KAGVTQTPRYLIKTRGQQVTLSCSPISGHRSVSWYQQTPGQGLQFLFEYFSETQRNKGNFPGRFSGRQFSNSRSEMNVSTLELGDSALYLCASRSDTGELFFGEGSRLTVL.

This clonotype is classed as medium-sized. V gene TRBV5-1 combines with J gene TRBJ2-6, with TRBD1 matching 8 bases. This CDR3 has 17 amino acids. The germline CDR1 and CDR2 sequences are SGHRS and YFSETQ. After removal of 0 bases from V and 2 bases from J, the junction contained 4 bases not matched to a gene. The CDR3: CASSLAQTGAGANVLTF. CDR3 nucleotides: TGCGCCAGCAGCTTGGCCCAGACAGGGGCTGGGGCCAACGTCCTGACTTTC.

The chain combines TRBV28 with TRBJ2-7; 9 bases fit TRBD1. V was clipped by 5 bases and J by 6 bases; unmatched bases: 5. CDR1 and CDR2 (germline): MDHEN, SYDVKM. CDR3 length: 13 amino acids. The CDR3 is CASSRNRGPEQYF. CDR3 nucleotides: TGTGCCAGCAGTAGAAACAGGGGGCCCGAGCAGTACTTC.

This clonotype showed up many times. The chain recombines TRBV19 with TRBJ1-1; 9 nucleotides line up with TRBD1. The CDR3 loop spans 15 amino acids. CDR1 and CDR2 from the germline V gene are LNHDA and SQIVND (reference sequence). V gave up 5 bases and J gave up 1 base; unmatched junction bases: 5. CDR3: CASSVTGGRNTEAFF. The CDR3 nucleotides are TGTGCCAGTAGTGTGACAGGGGGGCGGAACACTGAAGCTTTCTTT. The full variable domain, completed using reference TRBV19 and TRBJ1-1, is DGGITQSPKYLFRKEGQNVTLSCEQNLNHDAMYWYRQDPGQGLRLIYYSQIVNDFQKGDIAEGYSVSREKKESFPLTVTSAQKNPTAFYLCASSVTGGRNTEAFFGQGTRLTVV.

V is TRBV3-1 and J is TRBJ2-1; 12 nucleotides align to TRBD2. The CDR3 extends over 17 amino acids. Germline V lookup: CDR1 LGHDT, CDR2 YNNKEL (reference sequence). After removal of 0 bases from V and 6 bases from J, the junction contained 6 bases not matched to a gene. The CDR3 sequence is CASSQEVLAGGGNEQFF. CDR3 nucleotides: TGTGCCAGCAGCCAAGAGGTCCTAGCGGGAGGGGGCAATGAGCAGTTCTTC.

This clonotype was seen repeatedly, ten times or more. This chain connects TRBV29-1 to TRBJ2-7, with TRBD2 identical over 11 bases. This CDR3 has 14 residues. The V segment lost 6 bases and the J segment 1 base; nucleotides outside the gene matches: 5. From germline, CDR1 is SQVTM and CDR2 ANQGSEA. The CDR3 protein is CSVVTSGTSYEQYF. Written as DNA, the CDR3 is TGCAGCGTGGTGACTAGCGGGACTTCCTACGAGCAGTACTTC.

The chain links TRBV28 to TRBJ1-4, with 8 positions matching TRBD1. The CDR3 spans 11 residues. The ends lost 5 bases at V and 14 bases at J; junction bases unmatched: 4. Germline lookup yields CDR1 MDHEN and CDR2 SYDVKM. DNA of the CDR3: TGTGCCAGCAGTAGGACAGGGCGCCTGTTTTTT. It specifies CASSRTGRLFF.

Ten or more counts support this clonotype. The chain carries TRBV23-1 and TRBJ2-2; no clear D gene. TRBV23-1 has ORF status, its function being uncertain. The V and J ends lost 9 bases and 5 bases respectively, with 7 bases between them. This CDR3 spans 11 amino acids. The CDR3 region is CARVGTGELFF. The CDR3 bases are TGCGCCAGGGTTGGGACCGGGGAGCTGTTTTTT.

The gene calls are TRBV4-3 and TRBJ1-2; D ambiguous. This CDR3 has 15 residues. Between the trimmed V and J ends, which lost 0 bases and 4 bases, there was a span of 12 bases. Looked up from germline, CDR1 is LGHNA and CDR2 is YSLEER. In DNA, the CDR3 is TGCGCCAGCAGCCAAGACTTTCGACGGGCCTATGGCTACACCTTC. Protein: CASSQDFRRAYGYTF.

Ten or more counts support this clonotype. The chain's CDR3 is CASSPQGVRAYEQYF. The CDR3 nucleotides read TGTGCCAGCAGTCCCCAGGGGGTCAGAGCCTACGAGCAGTACTTC. The V call is TRBV28, the J call TRBJ2-7; 7 positions match TRBD1. Germline V gene lookup returns CDR1 MDHEN and CDR2 SYDVKM. CDR3 size: 15 residues. V gave up 5 bases and J gave up 2 bases; unmatched junction bases: 9.

V gene TRBV4-2 combines with J gene TRBJ2-7; D possibly corresponds to TRBD1 (6 bases). The CDR3 extends over 16 amino acids. CDR1 and CDR2 (germline): LGHNA, YNFKEQ. V lost 1 base to trimming and J lost 0 bases, with 13 bases between them. The CDR3 sequence is CASSQAGRGSSYEQYF. Written as DNA, the CDR3 is TGTGCCAGCAGCCAAGCTGGCAGGGGCAGCTCCTACGAGCAGTACTTC.

This clonotype showed up many times. This rearrangement joins TRBV6-2 or TRBV6-3 to TRBJ1-2; 9 bases match TRBD1. CDR1 and CDR2 (germline): MNHEY, SVGEGT. The J segment lost 4 bases and the V segment lost 2 bases, leaving 2 bases of the junction unmatched. The CDR3 consists of 14 residues. This CDR3 is CASSYGTGIYGYTF. Here the CDR3 DNA reads TGTGCCAGCAGTTACGGGACAGGGATCTATGGCTACACCTTC.

The rearrangement joins TRBV19 to TRBJ2-7, with D possibly TRBD1 on 6 matching bases. V was shortened by 4 bases and J by 0 bases, with 7 bases between the two germline ends. The CDR3 spans 13 residues. CDR1 is LNHDA, CDR2 SQIVND, per germline (reference sequence). The DNA of the CDR3 is TGTGCCAGTAGTAGGACAGTCTCCTACGAGCAGTACTTC. It is translated as CASSRTVSYEQYF.

This clonotype was recorded many times. V usage is TRBV10-2 and J usage is TRBJ2-6; maybe TRBD2 (6 bases). V lost 3 bases and J lost 2, with 11 bases in between. This CDR3 contains 16 residues. CDR1 WSHSY and CDR2 SAAADI come from the germline V gene. This chain's CDR3 is CASSEVGGTGANVLTF. DNA of the CDR3: TGCGCCAGCAGTGAAGTTGGCGGGACTGGGGCCAACGTCCTGACTTTC.

The sample holds one count of this clonotype. The rearrangement links TRBV2 to TRBJ2-1, with D perhaps TRBD1 (5 bases). Between the trimmed V and J ends, which lost 4 bases and 6 bases, there was a span of 10 bases. Germline assignment: CDR1 SNHLY and CDR2 FYNNEI. This CDR3 comprises 13 residues. CDR3 DNA: TGTGCCAGCAGTGGGCTAGGGGTCAATGAGCAGTTCTTC. Translated: CASSGLGVNEQFF. The whole variable domain, remainder taken from reference TRBV2 and TRBJ2-1, is EPEVTQTPSHQVTQMGQEVILRCVPISNHLYFYWYRQILGQKVEFLVSFYNNEISEKSEIFDDQFSVERPDGSNFTLKIRSTKLEDSAMYFCASSGLGVNEQFFGPGTRLTVL.

V is TRBV19 and J is TRBJ2-5; TRBD2 is a possible D gene (6 bases). The CDR3 has 13 amino acids. Trimming cost V 6 bases and J 0 bases, with 8 bases left between them. In germline, CDR1 is LNHDA, CDR2 SQIVND (reference sequence). As DNA, the CDR3 is TGTGCCAGTAGGGGGGACTACCAAGAGACCCAGTACTTC. Translating gives CASRGDYQETQYF.

As regards this clonotype: This likely reflects a read error, since a far larger clone is one base away. CDR3 sequence reads: CASSYVQGPYEQFF. The CDR3 DNA sequence: TGTGCCAGCAGTTACGTCCAGGGCCCCTACGAGCAGTTCTTC. The V gene is TRBV6-2 or TRBV6-3, the J gene TRBJ2-1, with D maybe TRBD1 (5 bases). V was clipped by 2 bases and J by 10 bases, with 15 bases between them. The CDR3 runs 14 residues. Germline CDR1 reads MNHEY; CDR2 reads SVGEGT.

Concerning this clonotype itself: A far larger clone is a single base away, which makes a read error likely. The chain links TRBV6-2 or TRBV6-3 to TRBJ1-6, with a tentative D call TRBD1 (6 bases). Germline V CDR1 and CDR2: MNHEY, SVGEGT. The V and J ends lost 7 bases and 11 bases respectively, with 12 bases between them. The CDR3 is 12 amino acids. CDR3 DNA: TGTGCCAGCATGCAACAGGGTCCACCCCTCCACTTT. Translation: CASMQQGPPLHF.